This T cell receptor (beta chain) was found in a study of T cells in Graves' hyperthyroidism and ophthalmopathy. Study-wide results and limits: Most clonotypes expanded in thyroid above 0.001 were likewise present in blood.

This clonotype was counted ten times or more. Its specificity is not known. J was trimmed by 8 bases and V by 2 bases; bases with no gene match: 2. The CDR3 sequence is 12 residues long. Graves' hyperthyroidism without ophthalmopathy progression within 18 months was termed stable. Amplified regions were TCR beta CDR3 sequences from RNA transcripts. The TCR CDR3 first-round RT-PCR relied on the HTBI primer set. TCRdb re-called the multiplex PCR reads with MiXCR, one entry per CDR3 protein. This sample has 300,000 to 400,000 distinct CDR3 sequences, with around a fifth found just once. The chain recombines TRBV12-3 or TRBV12-4 with TRBJ1-1; TRBD1 agrees at 7 bases. Sequencing input: blood. This clonotype was obtained from a woman between 50 and 59 years old with Graves' hyperthyroidism. The chain's CDR3 is CASSLRQGEAFF. CDR3 sequence (DNA): TGTGCCAGCAGTTTAAGACAGGGAGAAGCTTTCTTT.